This entry concerns a single T cell receptor beta chain. No antigen is known for it. Qualities for individual bases were not recorded, and no much larger clone is one base off. This sample stems from a study of T cells in localized non-small cell lung cancer (TCRdb year 2020). For context, the study as a whole: The study analyzed T cell repertoires of hundreds of early-stage NSCLC patients, comparing tumors and uninvolved tumor-adjacent lungs. The cohort was made up of roughly 250 treatment-naive NSCLC patients whose localized lung tumors had been resected. Of the NSCLC patients, around 130 were male and 107 were female, and the mean age was around 66 years.

On the study overall, not on this receptor specifically: Because multi-region sequencing of the tumors was not done, intratumor heterogeneity could not be ruled out. Uninvolved tumor-adjacent lung showed the highest T cell clonality, higher than tumor, which suggests more focused antigenic responses in the uninvolved tumor-adjacent lung. Of the top 100 tumor clones, a median of 57 were detected in paired uninvolved adjacent lung; around 30 were also among that lung's top 100. Higher T cell density in blood was associated with longer overall survival, whereas higher clonality in adjacent lung was associated with shorter survival. Since the design was exploratory, TCR variables were selected using unadjusted p-values with no false-discovery rate correction.

At diagnosis, tumor, uninvolved tumor-adjacent lung and peripheral blood were collected and then preserved as a mix of FFPE and fresh-frozen material. Blood samples were analyzed as peripheral blood mononuclear cells for TCR repertoire profiling. TCR beta CDR3 regions were sequenced from DNA using the immunoSEQ Assay. For the original study's pipeline: To compute T cell density, TCR beta template counts were normalized to usable DNA, which was estimated by amplifying housekeeping genes. Richness was estimated using the preseqR package, with extrapolation to 400,000 templates for PBMC samples and to 120,000 templates for tissue samples. Clonality was defined as one minus Pielou's evenness. Differential abundance testing on productive amino-acid clonotypes, with a minimum total count of 5 and an alpha of 0.1, was used to identify tissue-enriched TCRs. The Jaccard Index and the Morisita Overlap Index were used to measure repertoire overlap between compartments. GLIPH grouped TCR beta CDR3s together with public tetramer-defined viral CDR3s, and a viral motif had to include at least three viral sequences and show V-gene enrichment. What TCRdb holds here is the immuneACCESS table cut down to in-frame rearrangements. Part of the clones is not present; checked against another copy, under half of the missing clones reflect an unresolved V gene, and the others are unexplained. That table gives V, J and clone size, and the DNA gave D and trimming. For this sample the table gives about 46,000 clones, of which around 81% were detected only once. The ten largest account for about a sixth of the sample.

The CDR3 has 15 amino acids, counting the end cysteine and phenylalanine. Only the CDR3 DNA is retained, 45 bases long and in frame from the first base. Reading the germline V gene gives CDR1 SGHAT and CDR2 FQNNGV. Between the V and J ends, shortened by 5 bases and 5 bases respectively, the junction contains 15 bases. This clonotype was sampled from a man aged 35-75 years with stage III lung adenocarcinoma. Sequencing was performed on peripheral blood mononuclear cells, taken before any cancer treatment. The chain uses TRBV11-2 and TRBJ1-4; a confident D gene designation cannot be given. CDR3 sequence: CASSVQPGINEKLFF. The DNA sequence follows: TGTGCCAGCAGCGTACAACCGGGCATCAATGAAAAACTGTTTTTT.